The 8 T cell receptor beta chains reported below all come from one sample, sequenced in a study of siplizumab effects on memory and regulatory T cells. Sequencing used immunoSEQ multiplex PCR; TCRdb keeps in-frame clones, though not all of them. The data show around 100,000 clones, more than 90% seen once. The sequencing sample was made of CD4+ T cells sorted from blood. The receptors derive from a human donor in good health.

The chain uses TRBV5-1 and TRBJ2-1; 7 bases line up with TRBD1. Germline loops: CDR1 SGHRS, CDR2 YFSETQ. The trim removed 6 bases at V and 1 base at J, leaving 7 bases unmatched. The CDR3 is 15 residues long. This CDR3 reads CASTSTGQSYNEQFF. The CDR3 region has the DNA TGCGCCAGCACCTCGACGGGACAGTCCTACAATGAGCAGTTCTTC.

This chain joins TRBV6-5 and TRBJ1-2; tentative D call: TRBD1 (5 bases). In germline, CDR1 is MNHEY, CDR2 SVGAGI. The CDR3 is made up of 15 amino acids. V lost 4 bases, J lost 4 bases, and 16 bases lay in between. The CDR3 region is CASSFETATPYGYTF. The CDR3, as DNA: TGTGCCAGCAGTTTCGAGACAGCTACCCCCTATGGCTACACCTTC.

This clone has only one observation. The V call is TRBV15, the J call TRBJ2-5; no definite D call. Germline V gene sequence: CDR1 LNHNV, CDR2 YYDKDF (reference sequence). The CDR3 is 15 amino acids. The V and J ends lost 1 base and 2 bases respectively, with 11 bases between them. CDR3 region: CATSRVLVAQETQYF. DNA for the CDR3: TGTGCCACCAGCAGAGTATTGGTGGCTCAAGAGACCCAGTACTTC.

This clone has only one observation. The genes are TRBV15 and TRBJ1-1; 9 positions match TRBD1. Looked up from germline, CDR1 is LNHNV and CDR2 is YYDKDF (reference sequence). There are 15 residues in the CDR3. J lost 1 base, V lost 0 bases, and 0 bases had no gene match. This CDR3 is CATSRETGGNTEAFF. The CDR3 region has the DNA TGTGCCACCAGCAGAGAGACAGGGGGGAACACTGAAGCTTTCTTT.

This rearrangement joins TRBV6-1 to TRBJ1-6; no reliable D call. Germline loops: CDR1 MNHNS, CDR2 SASEGT. V lost 7 bases, J lost 8 bases, and 12 bases lay in between. CDR3 size: 13 residues. This CDR3 reads CASTPSGDSPLHF. DNA of the CDR3: TGTGCCAGCACTCCCAGCGGGGATTCACCCCTCCACTTT.

This chain links TRBV18 with TRBJ1-1; D gene ambiguous. V lost 1 base and J 8 bases, leaving 11 bases between the germline ends. This CDR3 spans 13 amino acids. CDR1 KGHSH and CDR2 LQKENI come from the germline V gene. The CDR3 loop reads CASSPRSAPEAFF. In DNA, the CDR3 is TGTGCCAGCTCACCACGCAGCGCCCCAGAAGCTTTCTTT.

The chain is built from TRBV28 and TRBJ1-2; D not certain. The CDR3 spans 14 residues. CDR1 is MDHEN, CDR2 SYDVKM, per germline. Deletions cut 2 bases from V and 7 bases from J, with 14 bases between. The DNA of the CDR3 is TGTGCCAGCAGTTTACCCCAGGTAACGGCTGGCTACACCTTC. Residues: CASSLPQVTAGYTF.

The CDR3 loop is CAWSEEGRVSPLHF. In nucleotides, the CDR3 is TGTGCCTGGAGCGAGGAGGGGCGGGTTTCACCCCTCCACTTT. This chain uses TRBV30 with TRBJ1-6, with a tentative D call TRBD1 (5 bases). The CDR3 runs 14 residues. CDR1 GTSNPN and CDR2 SVGIG come from the germline V gene (reference sequence). Trimming took 3 bases from V and 9 from J, leaving 15 bases between them.